This paragraph covers one TCR beta chain sequence. Its antigen remains unknown. Germline V gives CDR1 SGHVS, CDR2 FQNEAQ. Trimming at V came to 3 bases and at J to 5 bases, leaving 1 base not matched to a gene. This CDR3 region has 14 residues. This specimen comes from a study of cytomegalovirus exposure and HLA in healthy donors. Study-wide context: It was reported in a later analysis that the same platform had been used for the 90 to 150 validation repertoires as for the roughly 670 first-cohort repertoires. Broader study findings: Among TCR beta chains, those listed as cytomegalovirus-associated numbered about 150. As confirmed in vitro, three CMV-associated chains were specific for CMV antigens.

The table came from immunoSEQ multiplex PCR; TCRdb's copy has only in-frame clones and leaves some out. The sample lists about 200,000 clones, 65% to 90% occurring once. This TCR was sampled from a woman aged 25 to 39 in good health and CMV-seropositive. The sample comprised PBMCs. V gene TRBV7-8 combines with J gene TRBJ1-5; 10 bases are shared with TRBD1. CDR3 sequence: CASSFDRGHQPQHF. The CDR3 nucleotides are TGTGCCAGCAGCTTCGACAGGGGGCATCAGCCCCAGCATTTT.